This T cell receptor beta chain emerged from a study of T cell responses to AZD1222 COVID-19 vaccine. Study-wide results and caveats: Scientists sampled the repertoires only once the peak T cell response had passed. Spike regions recognized by vaccine-associated CD4 TCRs spanned the protein, led by 160-218 and 743-854.

The analysis combined second doses at about 4 or about 12 weeks. The CDR3 is made up of 13 amino acids. CDR1 SGHTA and CDR2 FQGTGA come from the germline V gene. Losses at the gene ends were 5 bases for V and 7 bases for J; bases not matched to a gene: 3. The protocol was immunoSEQ multiplex PCR, while the TCRdb copy is restricted to in-frame clones and leaves out a portion. The table shows under 150,000 clones, with 75% to 95% occurring only once. About this clone itself: The antigen is unknown.

The chain joins TRBV7-3 to TRBJ1-1, with 11 bases identical to TRBD1. Material: peripheral blood, obtained 28 days after the second AZD1222 dose. The sequence came from an adult who received the AZD1222 COVID-19 vaccine. CDR3: CASSIGTGGEAFF. CDR3 bases: TGTGCCAGCAGCATAGGGACAGGGGGTGAAGCTTTCTTT.